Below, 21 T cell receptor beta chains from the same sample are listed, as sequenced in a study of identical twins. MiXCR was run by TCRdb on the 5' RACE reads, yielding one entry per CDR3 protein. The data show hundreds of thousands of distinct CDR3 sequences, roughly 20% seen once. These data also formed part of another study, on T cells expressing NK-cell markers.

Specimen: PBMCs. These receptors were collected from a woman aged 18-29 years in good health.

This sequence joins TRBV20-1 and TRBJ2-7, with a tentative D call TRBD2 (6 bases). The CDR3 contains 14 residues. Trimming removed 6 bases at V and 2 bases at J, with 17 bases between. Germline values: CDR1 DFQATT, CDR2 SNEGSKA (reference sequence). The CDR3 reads CSANHGTAAYEQYF. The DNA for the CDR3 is TGCAGTGCGAATCACGGGACTGCTGCCTACGAGCAGTACTTC.

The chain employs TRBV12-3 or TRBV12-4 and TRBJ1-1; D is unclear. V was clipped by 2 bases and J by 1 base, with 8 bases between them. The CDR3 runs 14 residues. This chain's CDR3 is CASSLPPSNTEAFF. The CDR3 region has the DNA TGTGCCAGCAGTTTACCCCCCTCGAACACTGAAGCTTTCTTT.

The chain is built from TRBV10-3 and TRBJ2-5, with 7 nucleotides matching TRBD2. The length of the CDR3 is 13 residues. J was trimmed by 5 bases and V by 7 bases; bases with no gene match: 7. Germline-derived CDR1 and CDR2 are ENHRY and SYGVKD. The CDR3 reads CAIKAREGETQYF. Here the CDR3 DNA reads TGTGCCATCAAGGCGAGGGAGGGGGAGACCCAGTACTTC.

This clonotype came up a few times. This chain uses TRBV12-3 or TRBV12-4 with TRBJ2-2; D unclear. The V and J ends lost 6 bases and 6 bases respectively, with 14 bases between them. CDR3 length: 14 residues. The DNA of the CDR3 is TGTGCCAGCAGCTTACCCTTCGTGGCCGGGGAGCTGTTTTTT. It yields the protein CASSLPFVAGELFF.

The CDR3 here is CSARDPSGGASYNEQFF. The CDR3 coding sequence is TGCAGTGCTAGAGATCCTAGCGGGGGGGCCTCCTACAATGAGCAGTTCTTC. V usage is TRBV20-1 and J usage is TRBJ2-1; 12 bases agree with TRBD2. The junction had 3 bases not matched to a gene; V was cut back by 0 bases and J by 0 bases. The CDR3 totals 17 residues. CDR1 DFQATT and CDR2 SNEGSKA come from the germline V gene (reference sequence).

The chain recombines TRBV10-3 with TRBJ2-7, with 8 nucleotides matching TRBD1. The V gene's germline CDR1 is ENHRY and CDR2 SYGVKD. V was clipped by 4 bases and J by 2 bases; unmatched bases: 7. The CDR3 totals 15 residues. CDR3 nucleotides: TGTGCCATCAGTGCCTCATGGACAGGGACCTACGAGCAGTACTTC. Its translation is CAISASWTGTYEQYF.

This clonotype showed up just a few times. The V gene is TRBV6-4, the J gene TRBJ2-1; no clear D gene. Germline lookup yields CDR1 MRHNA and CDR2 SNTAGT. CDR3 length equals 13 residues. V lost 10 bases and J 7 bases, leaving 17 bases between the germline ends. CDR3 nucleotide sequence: TGTGCCACGGCGAGGAGTAGAATTAATGAGCAGTTCTTC. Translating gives CATARSRINEQFF.

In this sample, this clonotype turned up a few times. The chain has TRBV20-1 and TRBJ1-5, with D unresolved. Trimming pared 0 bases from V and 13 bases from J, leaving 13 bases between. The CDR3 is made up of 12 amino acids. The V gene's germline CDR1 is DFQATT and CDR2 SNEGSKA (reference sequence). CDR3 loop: CSARDRNRNQHF. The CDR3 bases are TGCAGTGCTAGAGATCGGAATAGGAATCAGCATTTT.

This CDR3 reads CATSDGLAGGQDTQYF. The CDR3 coding sequence is TGTGCCACCAGTGATGGACTAGCGGGAGGGCAGGATACGCAGTATTTT. The gene calls are TRBV24-1 and TRBJ2-3, with 15 bases identical to TRBD2. V lost 3 bases to trimming and J lost 6 bases; unmatched junction nucleotides: 3. Germline V gene sequence: CDR1 KGHDR, CDR2 SFDVKD. The CDR3 totals 16 residues.

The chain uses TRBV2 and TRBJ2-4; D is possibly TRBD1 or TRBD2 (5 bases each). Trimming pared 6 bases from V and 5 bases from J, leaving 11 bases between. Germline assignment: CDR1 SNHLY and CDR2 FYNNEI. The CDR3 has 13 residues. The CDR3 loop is CASRPGAENIQYF. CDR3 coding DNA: TGTGCCAGCAGGCCCGGGGCTGAAAACATTCAGTACTTC.

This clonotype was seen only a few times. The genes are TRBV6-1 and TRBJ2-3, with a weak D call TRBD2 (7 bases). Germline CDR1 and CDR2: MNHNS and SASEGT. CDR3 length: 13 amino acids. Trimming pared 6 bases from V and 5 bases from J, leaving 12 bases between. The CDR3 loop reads CASRSGTQDTQYF. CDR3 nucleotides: TGTGCCAGCAGAAGCGGGACACAAGATACGCAGTATTTT.

CDR3 residues: CASSGRGGSNEQFF. In nucleotides, the CDR3 is TGTGCCAGCAGCGGACGAGGCGGGAGTAATGAGCAGTTCTTC. The rearrangement links TRBV9 to TRBJ2-1; 7 nucleotides line up with TRBD2. The V gene end was trimmed by 3 bases and the J gene end by 7 bases; junction bases not matched to a gene: 7. CDR3 length equals 14 residues. The germline V gene has CDR1 SGDLS and CDR2 YYNGEE.

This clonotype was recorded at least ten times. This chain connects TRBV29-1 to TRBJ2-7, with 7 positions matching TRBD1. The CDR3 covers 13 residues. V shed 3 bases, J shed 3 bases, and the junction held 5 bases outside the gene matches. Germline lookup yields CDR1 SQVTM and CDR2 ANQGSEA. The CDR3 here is CSVDGAGGYEQYF. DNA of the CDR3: TGCAGCGTTGATGGCGCAGGGGGCTACGAGCAGTACTTC.

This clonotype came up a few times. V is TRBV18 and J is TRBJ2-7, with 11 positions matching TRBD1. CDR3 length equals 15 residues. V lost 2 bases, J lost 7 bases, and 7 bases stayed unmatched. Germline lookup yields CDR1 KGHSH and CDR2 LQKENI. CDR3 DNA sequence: TGTGCCAGCTCACCAACTGGACAGGGGGCGAGAGAGCAGTACTTC. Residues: CASSPTGQGAREQYF.

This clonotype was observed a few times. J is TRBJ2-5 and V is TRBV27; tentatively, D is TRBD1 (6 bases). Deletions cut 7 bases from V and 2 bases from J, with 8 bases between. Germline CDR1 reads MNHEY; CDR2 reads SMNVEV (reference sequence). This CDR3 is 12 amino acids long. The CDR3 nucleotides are TGTGCCAGCACCGACAGGCAAGAGACCCAGTACTTC. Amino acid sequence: CASTDRQETQYF.

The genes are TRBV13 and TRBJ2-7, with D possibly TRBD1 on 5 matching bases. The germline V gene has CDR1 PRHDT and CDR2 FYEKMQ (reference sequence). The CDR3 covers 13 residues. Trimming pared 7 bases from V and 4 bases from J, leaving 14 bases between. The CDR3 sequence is CASKTTADYEQYF. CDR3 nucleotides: TGTGCCAGCAAAACGACAGCCGATTACGAGCAGTACTTC.

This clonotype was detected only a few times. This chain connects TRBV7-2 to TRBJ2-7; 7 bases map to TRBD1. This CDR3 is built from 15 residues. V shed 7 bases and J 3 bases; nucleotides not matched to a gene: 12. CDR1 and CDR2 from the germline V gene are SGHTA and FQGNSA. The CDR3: CASTPQGGLNYEQYF. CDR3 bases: TGTGCCAGCACCCCTCAAGGGGGCTTGAACTACGAGCAGTACTTC.

The CDR3 coding sequence is TGCAGTGCTAGAGGGACAGGGTTGGGTGAGCGGATGAACACTGAAGCTTTCTTT. Translating it yields CSARGTGLGERMNTEAFF. The V gene is TRBV20-1, the J gene TRBJ1-1; 8 bases match TRBD1. V trimming: 1 base; J trimming: 0 bases; junction bases outside the gene matches: 13. Germline CDR1 and CDR2: DFQATT and SNEGSKA (reference sequence). The CDR3 extends over 18 amino acids.

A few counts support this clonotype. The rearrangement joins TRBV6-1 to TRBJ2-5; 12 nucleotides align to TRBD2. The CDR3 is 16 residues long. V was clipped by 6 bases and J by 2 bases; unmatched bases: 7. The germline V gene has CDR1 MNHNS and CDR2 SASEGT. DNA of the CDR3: TGTGCCAGCAGACGCACTAGCGGGGGGTTTCAAGAGACCCAGTACTTC. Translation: CASRRTSGGFQETQYF.

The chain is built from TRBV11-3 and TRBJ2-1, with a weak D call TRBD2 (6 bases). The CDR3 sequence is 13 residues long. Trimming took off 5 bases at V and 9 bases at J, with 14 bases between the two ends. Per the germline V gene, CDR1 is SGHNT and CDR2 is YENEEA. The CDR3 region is CASSPRVEGEQFF. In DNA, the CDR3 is TGTGCCAGCAGCCCTCGGGTGGAGGGTGAGCAGTTCTTC.

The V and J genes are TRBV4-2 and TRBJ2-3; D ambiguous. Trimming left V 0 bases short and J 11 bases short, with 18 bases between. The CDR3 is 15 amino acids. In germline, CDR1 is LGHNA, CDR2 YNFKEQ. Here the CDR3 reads CASSQDLGVRNGQYF. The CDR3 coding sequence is TGTGCCAGCAGCCAAGATCTCGGCGTGCGTAACGGGCAGTATTTT.